This is a list of T cell receptor beta chains from one sample in a study of T cell responses to AZD1222 COVID-19 vaccine. Some clones are missing from TCRdb's copy, which holds only in-frame ones; the method was immunoSEQ multiplex PCR. Here the sample spans 150,000 to 200,000 clones, around 89% being singletons. The source material was peripheral blood, sampled 28 days after the second AZD1222 dose. These receptors were taken from an adult who received the AZD1222 COVID-19 vaccine. Each CDR3 is given with its conserved first and last residue. A D gene is named only where the DNA matches it firmly. Size is stated for part of the rows, as once, few or many counts, or as a class when the clone is expanded.

size	V	J	D	CDR3	DNA
-	TRBV10-3	TRBJ1-1	-	CAIKGQENTEAFF	TGTGCCATCAAAGGACAAGAGAACACTGAAGCTTTCTTT
few	TRBV6-4	TRBJ2-2	-	CASSDFSGELFF	TGTGCCAGCAGTGACTTCTCCGGGGAGCTGTTTTTT
-	TRBV4-2	TRBJ1-2	-	CASSQEGGPGYGYTF	TGTGCCAGCAGCCAAGAGGGGGGACCAGGCTATGGCTACACCTTC
-	TRBV19	TRBJ1-6	-	CASSLYRSSDSPLHF	TGTGCCAGTAGTCTTTACAGGAGCTCGGATTCACCCCTCCACTTT
-	TRBV7-9	TRBJ1-2	-	CASSLAGVGYTF	TGTGCCAGCAGCTTAGCCGGGGTTGGCTACACCTTC
once	TRBV6-2/TRBV6-3	TRBJ2-3	TRBD2	CASSYSLAGAITDTQYF	TGTGCCAGCAGTTACTCGTTAGCGGGGGCCATAACAGATACGCAGTATTTT
-	TRBV5-3	TRBJ1-1	-	CARSSPQGVGNTEAFF	TGTGCCAGAAGCTCACCCCAAGGGGTCGGGAACACTGAAGCTTTCTTT
-	TRBV6-2/TRBV6-3	TRBJ2-5	TRBD2	CASSDASGGHLGETQYF	TGTGCCAGCAGTGACGCTAGCGGGGGGCATCTGGGAGAGACCCAGTACTTC
-	TRBV6-5	TRBJ2-5	-	CASRRAALVETQYF	TGTGCCAGCAGACGGGCGGCCCTTGTGGAGACCCAGTACTTC
-	TRBV2	TRBJ1-4	TRBD1	CASTQGGRYEKLFF	TGTGCCAGCACCCAGGGGGGGCGTTATGAAAAACTGTTTTTT
many	TRBV5-4	TRBJ1-2	TRBD1	CASWAGGAYGYTF	TGTGCCAGCTGGGCAGGGGGGGCTTATGGCTACACCTTC
-	TRBV27	TRBJ1-5	-	CASSFSGVGNQPQHF	TGTGCCAGCAGTTTTTCGGGGGTTGGTAATCAGCCCCAGCATTTT
-	TRBV4-1	TRBJ2-3	-	CASSQDRAGTQYF	TGCGCCAGCAGCCAAGATAGGGCAGGTACGCAGTATTTT
-	TRBV9	TRBJ1-1	-	CASSVVQGTEAFF	TGTGCCAGCAGCGTAGTTCAAGGGACTGAAGCTTTCTTT
-	TRBV25-1	TRBJ1-3	-	CASTRAGPGNTIYF	TGTGCCAGCACCAGAGCAGGTCCTGGAAACACCATATATTTT
-	TRBV7-2	TRBJ1-6	-	CASSPGYSDSPLHF	TGTGCCAGCAGCCCCGGTTATTCCGATTCACCCCTCCACTTT
-	TRBV6-5	TRBJ2-5	-	CASRPTGGAETQYF	TGTGCCAGCAGACCCACAGGGGGGGCGGAGACCCAGTACTTC
-	TRBV7-2	TRBJ2-3	-	CASSPPGIYTDTQYF	TGTGCCAGCAGCCCACCGGGGATTTACACAGATACGCAGTATTTT
-	TRBV7-3	TRBJ2-1	TRBD1	CASSLKRTGVNEQFF	TGTGCCAGCAGCTTAAAGCGGACAGGGGTGAATGAGCAGTTCTTC
-	TRBV15	TRBJ2-1	TRBD1	CATSRGTGDNEQFF	TGTGCCACCAGCAGAGGGACAGGGGACAATGAGCAGTTCTTC
-	TRBV5-1	TRBJ1-6	-	CASRAGSGASPLHF	TGCGCCAGCAGGGCCGGGAGTGGGGCATCACCCCTCCACTTT
-	TRBV18	TRBJ1-6	TRBD1	CASSPPDRNYNSPLHF	TGTGCCAGCTCACCACCGGACAGGAACTATAATTCACCCCTCCACTTT
-	TRBV2	TRBJ2-3	TRBD2	CASSILNMGLAGGPSTDTQYF	TGTGCCAGCAGCATCCTTAATATGGGACTAGCGGGGGGGCCGAGCACAGATACGCAGTATTTT
-	TRBV7-9	TRBJ2-1	TRBD2	CASSLVPSGRTNEQFF	TGTGCCAGCAGCTTAGTTCCTAGCGGGCGTACCAATGAGCAGTTCTTC
once	TRBV5-1	TRBJ2-1	TRBD1	CASSSWTGDGEQFF	TGCGCCAGCAGCTCCTGGACAGGGGACGGCGAGCAGTTCTTC
once	TRBV19	TRBJ1-5	-	CASSIEGRGGQPQHF	TGTGCCAGTAGTATAGAGGGGAGGGGAGGGCAGCCCCAGCATTTT
once	TRBV20-1	TRBJ1-1	-	CSASDPGRHGTEAFF	TGCAGTGCTAGTGATCCTGGCAGGCACGGCACTGAAGCTTTCTTT
-	TRBV9	TRBJ1-2	-	CASSAQGEGNYGYTF	TGTGCCAGCAGCGCACAGGGAGAGGGTAACTATGGCTACACCTTC
-	TRBV5-5	TRBJ1-2	-	CASSSNLGPRIDGYTF	TGTGCCAGCAGCTCAAACCTAGGTCCCAGGATCGATGGCTACACCTTC
-	TRBV7-2	TRBJ1-5	-	CASSLVSGQKGGQPQHF	TGTGCCAGCAGCTTAGTATCGGGACAAAAGGGAGGTCAGCCCCAGCATTTT
-	TRBV5-1	TRBJ2-1	-	CASSPGRRNEQFF	TGCGCCAGCAGCCCTGGTCGTCGGAATGAGCAGTTCTTC
-	TRBV5-1	TRBJ1-1	-	CASSLTDVNTEAFF	TGCGCCAGCAGCTTAACGGATGTGAACACTGAAGCTTTCTTT
-	TRBV15	TRBJ1-5	-	CASSPIRAGQPQHF	TGTGCCTCAAGCCCGATCAGGGCCGGTCAGCCCCAGCATTTT
-	TRBV30	TRBJ1-5	-	CAWSVLQFGQPQHF	TGTGCCTGGAGTGTACTTCAATTTGGTCAGCCCCAGCATTTT
once	TRBV7-9	TRBJ1-1	TRBD1	CAGSRQGLSKAFF	TGTGCCGGATCCAGACAGGGACTAAGTAAAGCTTTCTTT
-	TRBV28	TRBJ1-1	-	CASSLNMNTEAFF	TGTGCCAGCAGTTTAAATATGAACACTGAAGCTTTCTTT
-	TRBV2	TRBJ2-2	TRBD1	CASKSKQGTGELFF	TGTGCCAGCAAATCAAAACAGGGGACCGGGGAGCTGTTTTTT
-	TRBV5-4	TRBJ2-5	-	CASSPGDSRQETQYF	TGTGCCAGCAGCCCAGGCGATTCTCGCCAAGAGACCCAGTACTTC
-	TRBV19	TRBJ2-2	-	CASSTDTGELFF	TGTGCCAGTAGTACGGACACCGGGGAGCTGTTTTTT
-	TRBV7-2	TRBJ2-2	-	CASSLRLRENTGELFF	TGTGCCAGCAGCTTAAGGTTACGGGAGAACACCGGGGAGCTGTTTTTT
-	TRBV3-1/TRBV3-2	TRBJ1-1	-	CASSQDAGLNTEAFF	TGTGCCAGCAGCCAAGATGCAGGGCTGAACACTGAAGCTTTCTTT
-	TRBV5-6	TRBJ2-2	-	CASSLVGLGVTGELFF	TGTGCCAGCAGCTTGGTGGGCCTCGGGGTCACCGGGGAGCTGTTTTTT
-	TRBV5-1	TRBJ1-1	-	CASSLEVGTEAFF	TGCGCCAGCAGCTTAGAAGTTGGCACTGAAGCTTTCTTT
-	TRBV6-2/TRBV6-3	TRBJ1-2	-	CASSRDNSGYTF	TGTGCCAGCAGCAGGGACAACTCTGGCTACACCTTC
few	TRBV18	TRBJ1-2	TRBD1	CASSPLGTGGDRVSGYTF	TGTGCCAGCTCACCTCTAGGGACAGGGGGCGATCGGGTTTCTGGCTACACCTTC
few	TRBV19	TRBJ1-1	-	CASSIPSMNTEAFF	TGTGCCAGTAGTATCCCGTCCATGAACACTGAAGCTTTCTTT
-	TRBV6-5	TRBJ2-5	-	CASRGSSERETQYF	TGTGCCAGCAGGGGTTCTAGCGAAAGGGAGACCCAGTACTTC
-	TRBV6-5	TRBJ1-2	-	CASSYSPQDFYTF	TGTGCCAGCAGTTACAGTCCACAGGATTTCTACACCTTC
-	TRBV5-8	TRBJ1-1	TRBD1	CASSPRQGRGTEAFF	TGTGCCAGCAGCCCCCGACAGGGGAGGGGCACTGAAGCTTTCTTT
once	TRBV7-6	TRBJ2-2	-	CASSSRGAGELFF	TGTGCCAGCAGCTCTAGGGGTGCCGGGGAGCTGTTTTTT
-	TRBV12-3/TRBV12-4	TRBJ1-1	-	CASSLGSGAFF	TGTGCCAGCAGCCTCGGGAGCGGGGCTTTCTTT
few	TRBV11-3	TRBJ1-1	-	CASSLVPSTEAFF	TGTGCCAGCAGCTTAGTCCCCAGCACTGAAGCTTTCTTT
-	TRBV4-1	TRBJ1-2	TRBD1	CASSQVVDRAGGYTF	TGCGCCAGCAGCCAAGTTGTCGACAGGGCAGGAGGCTACACCTTC
-	TRBV5-4	TRBJ2-7	TRBD1	CASSTGTGPHEQYF	TGTGCCAGCAGCACCGGGACAGGGCCCCACGAGCAGTACTTC
-	TRBV27	TRBJ1-6	-	CASRSGNSPLHF	TGTGCCAGCAGGAGTGGGAATTCACCCCTCCACTTT